This T cell receptor beta chain was sequenced during a study of cytomegalovirus exposure and HLA in healthy donors. Germline assignment: CDR1 WNHNN and CDR2 SYGVQD (reference sequence). This CDR3 is 15 amino acids long. The V and J ends lost 6 bases and 4 bases respectively, with 15 bases between them. Sequenced by immunoSEQ multiplex PCR; TCRdb stores in-frame clones only, minus some. The sample lists approximately 70,000 clones; less than 95% were seen once. The donors belonged to the approximately 120-subject validation cohort, separate from the roughly 670-subject first cohort. Whole-study findings and limits: According to reports, the classifier identified cytomegalovirus status with high specificity and sensitivity. Subsequent analysis of the roughly 120 validation repertoires found a tendency for first-cohort TCR clusters to co-occur. In vitro checks showed that a few CMV-associated chains really do target CMV antigens.

Note on this clone: Its antigen is currently unknown.

The TCR sequence derives from a woman aged 18-29 years in good health and CMV-seronegative. The sequenced sample consisted of PBMCs. The chain recombines TRBV10-1 with TRBJ1-4, with D possibly TRBD1 on 5 matching bases. Here the CDR3 reads CASSATRQHNEKLFF. The DNA of the CDR3 is TGCGCCAGCAGCGCCACGCGACAGCATAATGAAAAACTGTTTTTT.